This T cell receptor (beta chain) was captured in a study of OX40 agonist ivuxolimab in advanced cancers. Across the study: The study gave patients intravenous ivuxolimab at 0.01 to 10 mg/kg every 2 weeks.

The table came from immunoSEQ multiplex PCR; TCRdb's copy has only in-frame clones and leaves some out. In the table there are 40,000 to 60,000 clones, around 80% of which are singletons. The CDR3 extends over 15 amino acids. CDR1 is MNHNS, CDR2 SASEGT, per germline. The ends were cut back, 8 bases at V and 4 bases at J, with 19 bases in the middle. This clonotype was obtained from an adult with an advanced solid tumor such as melanoma, head and neck, liver or kidney cancer. The chain has TRBV6-1 and TRBJ2-3, with D possibly matching TRBD1 (6 bases). The sequenced sample was CD4+ or CD8+ T cells sorted from blood, obtained in a trial of the OX40 agonist ivuxolimab. The CDR3 reads CASLWGPEGPDTQYF. The CDR3 DNA reads TGTGCCAGCCTGTGGGGGCCCGAAGGGCCAGATACGCAGTATTTT.